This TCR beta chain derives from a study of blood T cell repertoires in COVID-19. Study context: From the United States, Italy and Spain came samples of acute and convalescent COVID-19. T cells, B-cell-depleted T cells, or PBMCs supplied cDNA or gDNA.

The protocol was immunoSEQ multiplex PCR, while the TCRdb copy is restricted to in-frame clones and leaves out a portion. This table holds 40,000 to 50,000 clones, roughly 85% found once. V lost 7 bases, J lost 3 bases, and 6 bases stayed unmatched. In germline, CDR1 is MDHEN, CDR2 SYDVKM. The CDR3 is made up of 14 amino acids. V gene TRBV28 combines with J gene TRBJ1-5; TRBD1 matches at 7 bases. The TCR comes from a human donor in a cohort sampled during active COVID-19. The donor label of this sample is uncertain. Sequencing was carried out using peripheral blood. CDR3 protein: CASTITGVNQPQHF. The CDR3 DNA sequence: TGTGCCAGCACGATTACAGGGGTCAATCAGCCCCAGCATTTT.